This TCR beta chain is from a study of PD-1 blockade in mismatch repair-deficient tumors. As for the study in general: All were previously treated, progressing patients with 11 to 13 mismatch repair-deficient cancer types.

From germline, CDR1 is ENHRY and CDR2 SYGVKD. This CDR3 region has 13 residues. V lost 8 bases, J lost 3 bases, and 10 bases lay in between. Worth noting for this clone: As yet, its antigen is unknown.

Overall study results and limits: Tumor-resident clones, often absent from pretreatment blood, expanded after pembrolizumab and then contracted.

TCRdb's copy holds only in-frame clones and misses some; the assay was immunoSEQ multiplex PCR. The sample has about 120,000 clones, almost 90% seen once. This rearrangement joins TRBV10-3 to TRBJ1-4; D remains ambiguous. Sequencing was performed on peripheral blood, taken roughly 70 weeks after starting pembrolizumab. This TCR was recovered from an adult with mismatch repair-deficient cancer. The CDR3 region is CAISGNSNEKLFF. CDR3 in DNA: TGTGCCATCTCGGGGAACTCTAATGAAAAACTGTTTTTT.